The present entry profiles one T cell receptor beta chain with its context. Its antigen is unknown. No much larger clonotype is one base removed from it; base qualities were not supplied. The donors were healthy, HIV-negative adults with no recently reported acute infections or vaccinations. Every donor was a Caucasian adult residing in Nashville, Tennessee, USA. CD4+ T cells were enriched by magnetic negative selection; naive cells were then positively selected on CD45RA, and the negative fraction formed the memory subset. Blood was collected by leukapheresis, and PBMCs were isolated by Ficoll-Histopaque density gradient centrifugation and then cryopreserved in liquid nitrogen vapor phase. Analytical flow cytometry was used to check the purity and quantity of each magnetically sorted T cell population. Each sorted fraction had its genomic DNA isolated and then quantified by UV absorbance on a Nanodrop 2000c.

The junction shows trimming of 0 bases on V and 4 bases on J, plus 16 bases between the germline ends. The CDR3 has 16 amino acids, counting the end cysteine and phenylalanine. Solely the CDR3 DNA is kept, with 48 bases framed from the first base. According to the germline V gene, CDR1 reads SGHRS and CDR2 reads YFSETQ. The data stem from a study of shared clonotypes between healthy human individuals (dated by TCRdb to about 2020). As for the study more broadly: A few men and two women, aged 18 to 49 years, made up the cohort. To estimate repertoire size and how much clonotypes are shared between individuals, the study performed deep sequencing of blood TCR repertoires from 4 to 6 healthy adults. Different laboratories and diverse techniques were used to prepare libraries and sequence TCR repertoires, to increase sequencing depth and limit assay-specific biases. Between about 0.8 and 9.5 billion PBMCs per donor were obtained by leukapheresis. For each donor, three plates each were used for CD4 naive and CD4 memory, two plates were used for CD8 naive, and one plate was used for CD8 memory.

TCR CDR3 regions were amplified from genomic DNA by multiplex PCR using the deep immunoSEQ assay. Extracted genomic DNA from each cell subset was distributed evenly across all wells of several immunoSEQ 96-well plates, and each plate was treated as a replicate. For sorted subsets, each replicate PCR was loaded with approximately 200 ng genomic DNA, equivalent to 25,000 to 35,000 T cell genomes. Purified libraries were measured with a Qubit 3.0 fluorometer, size-checked on a Bioanalyzer 2100, and measured again with the KAPA Library Quantification kit. Every immunoSEQ 96-well plate was sequenced on a dedicated single-read 150-cycle Illumina NextSeq 550 flow cell. Concerning the study's data processing: Because the immunoSEQ output included only junctional sequences and no quality scores, the filtering could not be the same as the filtering used for full-length reads. Sequences were annotated with PyIR, a Python wrapper for IgBLAST v1.9, using IMGT germline references to assign V/J genes and CDR3. Reads were removed for weak V/J assignments (E-value above 1e-6), missing CDR3, stop codons, out-of-frame junctions, or ambiguous translated residues. A V3J clonotype was defined by an identical inferred V gene, J gene, and CDR3 amino acid sequence. Percentage overlap between repertoires was calculated by dividing the number of shared unique clonotypes by the size of the smaller repertoire. Richness of each repertoire was evaluated using RTK rarefaction, the Chao1 estimator, and Recon v2.1 estimates of unobserved clonotypes. Generation probabilities for all TCRbeta clonotypes obtained by the gDNA method from a handful of donors were computed using OLGA. TCRdb mirrors the immuneACCESS table, restricted to in-frame sequences. Some clones are absent from its copies; in checked studies, under half trace to an unresolved V gene, and the reason for the others is unknown. V, J and clone size were drawn from that table, and D and trimming were deduced from the DNA. This sample holds about 1 million clones; 78% were observed only once. The ten largest clones represent approximately 0.52% of the sample.

General conclusions and limits of the study: Compared with non-shared clonotypes, clonotypes shared by all four sorted-subset donors had higher generation probabilities. Based on pairwise subsampling, the degree of clonotype sharing among donors was expected to be affected by sequencing depth. Incomplete sequencing was indicated by rarefaction of sorted-subset datasets, despite the large sequencing depth. Because the study included only a small number of donors, the genetic and exposure-history diversity represented was limited. Sampling was limited to blood, and TCR repertoires in tissue likely differ from TCR repertoires in blood. Around 5.4% of naive CD4, 3.5% of naive CD8, 2.3% of memory CD4, and approximately 0.4% of memory CD8 clonotypes were shared across a few donors. Larger estimated clonotype richness was generally found for naive subsets than for memory subsets.

Recombination linked TRBV5-1 to TRBJ1-1; confidence is insufficient to name the D gene. Specimen: memory CD4+ T cells from PBMCs. What this sample's cell subset or site label stands for: CD45RA-negative fraction. The sequence was collected from a man between 18 and 29 years old in good health. Some clones in this sample may be carry-over from other donors' samples. The CDR3 region has the sequence CASSLAGGFLSTEAFF. The DNA is as follows: TGCGCCAGCAGCTTGGCCGGTGGGTTTTTGAGCACTGAAGCTTTCTTT.